The 12 T cell receptor beta chains reported below all come from one sample, sequenced in a study of blood T cell repertoires in COVID-19 (dated by TCRdb to the early 2020s). The library was built by means of the immunoSEQ multiplex PCR assay. TCRdb carries this immuneACCESS record with in-frame sequences only. Its versions omit some clonotypes, under half of them owing to an unresolved V gene in the studies checked, with the rest unexplained. The sample includes about 93,000 clones, with around 90% observed a single time. The ten largest clones add up to around 1.5% of the sample. Sequenced sample: peripheral blood. Receptors were obtained from a human donor with active COVID-19. The donor label of this sample is uncertain.

This chain joins TRBV9 and TRBJ1-2, with TRBD1 as a possible D gene (5 bases). Germline CDR1 is SGDLS and CDR2 is YYNGEE. The CDR3 has 17 amino acids. With 0 bases removed from V and 0 bases from J, the gap between germline ends came to 15 bases. The CDR3 bases are TGTGCCAGCAGCGTAGCTACAGGTTGGCAGTCTAACTATGGCTACACCTTC. Its translation: CASSVATGWQSNYGYTF.

V and J are TRBV3-1 (or the pseudogene TRBV3-2) and TRBJ2-2; 8 positions agree with TRBD2. The CDR3 has 18 residues. The V gene's germline CDR1 is LGHDT and CDR2 YNNKEL (reference sequence). Unmatched junction bases numbered 10, after V lost 0 bases and J lost 4 bases. The CDR3 sequence is CASSQESGSGVFTGELFF. CDR3 in DNA: TGTGCCAGCAGCCAAGAATCGGGTAGCGGGGTCTTCACCGGGGAGCTGTTTTTT.

V and J are TRBV15 and TRBJ2-5, with TRBD1 identical over 9 bases. Trimming took 1 base from V and 3 from J; bases not matched to a gene: 0. This CDR3 is 14 amino acids long. The V gene's germline CDR1 is LNHNV and CDR2 YYDKDF (reference sequence). The CDR3 reads CATSRGQGEETQYF. CDR3 nucleotides: TGTGCCACCAGCAGAGGACAGGGGGAAGAGACCCAGTACTTC.

The rearrangement uses TRBV5-1 and TRBJ1-1; D unresolved. V dropped 5 bases and J dropped 4 bases, with 12 bases sitting between them. Germline loops: CDR1 SGHRS, CDR2 YFSETQ. This CDR3 spans 13 amino acids. CDR3 coding DNA: TGCGCCAGCAGACCCGACACCCTCACTGAAGCTTTCTTT. The encoded protein is CASRPDTLTEAFF. Full variable domain (rest looked up from reference TRBV5-1 and TRBJ1-1): KAGVTQTPRYLIKTRGQQVTLSCSPISGHRSVSWYQQTPGQGLQFLFEYFSETQRNKGNFPGRFSGRQFSNSRSEMNVSTLELGDSALYLCASRPDTLTEAFFGQGTRLTVV.

The chain combines TRBV2 with TRBJ2-5, with 9 bases fitting TRBD1. The V gene end was trimmed by 6 bases and the J gene end by 1 base; junction bases not matched to a gene: 3. Per germline, CDR1 SNHLY and CDR2 FYNNEI. The CDR3 totals 14 residues. CDR3 sequence reads: CASRSDRGQETQYF. The CDR3 nucleotides read TGTGCCAGCAGATCGGACAGGGGCCAAGAGACCCAGTACTTC.

This sequence joins TRBV7-9 and TRBJ1-4; D remains unclear. This CDR3 region has 15 residues. Germline V CDR1 and CDR2: SEHNR, FQNEAQ (reference sequence). V dropped 2 bases and J dropped 7 bases, with 14 bases sitting between them. CDR3 sequence: CASSLMPGVGEKLFF. The CDR3 DNA sequence: TGTGCCAGCAGCTTAATGCCCGGGGTGGGTGAAAAACTGTTTTTT.

The gene calls are TRBV4-3 and TRBJ2-2; TRBD1 matches 7 bases. CDR3 length equals 15 residues. The germline gives CDR1 LGHNA, CDR2 YSLEER. The V gene end was trimmed by 4 bases and the J gene end by 4 bases; junction bases not matched to a gene: 6. As DNA, the CDR3 is TGCGCCAGCAGCCTCCGGGACAGACCCACCGGGGAGCTGTTTTTT. Translating it yields CASSLRDRPTGELFF.

The V gene is TRBV11-2, the J gene TRBJ2-1; no firm D call. The germline gives CDR1 SGHAT, CDR2 FQNNGV. CDR3 length: 14 residues. V was pared by 4 bases and J by 0 bases, with 7 bases between. For the CDR3, the DNA is TGTGCCAGCAGCTCTTCCTCCTCCTACAATGAGCAGTTCTTC. It is translated as CASSSSSSYNEQFF.

The rearrangement links TRBV4-3 to TRBJ1-2, with D unresolved. Between the trimmed V and J ends, which lost 4 bases and 3 bases, there was a span of 15 bases. This CDR3 region has 15 residues. CDR1 is LGHNA, CDR2 YSLEER, per germline. CDR3 sequence reads: CASSRHGERYYGYTF. The CDR3 DNA reads as TGCGCCAGCAGCCGACACGGGGAGAGATACTATGGCTACACCTTC.

The chain combines TRBV9 with TRBJ2-3; 13 nucleotides match TRBD2. V gave up 2 bases and J gave up 5 bases; unmatched junction bases: 17. The CDR3 totals 20 residues. Germline values: CDR1 SGDLS, CDR2 YYNGEE. CDR3 nucleotide sequence: TGTGCCAGCAGCGTGCTAAGCGGGACTAGCGGGAAAGATTGGGGAGATACGCAGTATTTT. Encoded protein: CASSVLSGTSGKDWGDTQYF.

The chain combines TRBV7-2 with TRBJ2-2, with 9 nucleotides matching TRBD1. Germline lookup yields CDR1 SGHTA and CDR2 FQGNSA. The V segment lost 5 bases and the J segment 4 bases; nucleotides outside the gene matches: 8. The CDR3 consists of 16 residues. The CDR3 nucleotides are TGTGCCAGCAGCCGCCAGGGGACAGGGCCCACCGGGGAGCTGTTTTTT. Translation: CASSRQGTGPTGELFF.

V usage is TRBV4-1 and J usage is TRBJ2-7, with a possible D match to TRBD1 (7 bases). From germline, CDR1 is MGHRA and CDR2 YSYEKL. The CDR3 covers 14 residues. The V end lost 0 bases, the J end lost 5 bases, and 11 bases lay between the germline ends. This chain's CDR3 is CASSQDRGVDEQYF. CDR3 sequence (DNA): TGCGCCAGCAGCCAAGACAGGGGGGTCGACGAGCAGTACTTC.